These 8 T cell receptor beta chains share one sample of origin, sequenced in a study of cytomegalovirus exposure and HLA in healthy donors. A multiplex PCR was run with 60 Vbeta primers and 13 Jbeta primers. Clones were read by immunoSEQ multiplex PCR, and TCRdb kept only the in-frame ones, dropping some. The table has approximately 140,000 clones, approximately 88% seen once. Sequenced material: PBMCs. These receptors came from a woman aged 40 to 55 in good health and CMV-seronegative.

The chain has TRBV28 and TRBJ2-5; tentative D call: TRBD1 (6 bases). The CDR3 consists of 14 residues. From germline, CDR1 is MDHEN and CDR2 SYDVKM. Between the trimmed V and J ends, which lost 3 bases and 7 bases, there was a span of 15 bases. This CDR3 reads CASSFARTRGTQYF. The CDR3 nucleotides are TGTGCCAGCAGTTTTGCAAGGACCAGGGGGACCCAGTACTTC. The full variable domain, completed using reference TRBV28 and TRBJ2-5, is DVKVTQSSRYLVKRTGEKVFLECVQDMDHENMFWYRQDPGLGLRLIYFSYDVKMKEKGDIPEGYSVSREKKERFSLILESASTNQTSMYLCASSFARTRGTQYFGPGTRLLVL.

This CDR3 reads CASSRDPLREQFF. CDR3 coding DNA: TGTGCCAGCAGCCGTGACCCTTTGAGGGAGCAGTTCTTC. This chain links TRBV7-9 with TRBJ2-1; D gene ambiguous. Germline V gene sequence: CDR1 SEHNR, CDR2 FQNEAQ (reference sequence). The CDR3 contains 13 residues. V lost 5 bases and J 10 bases, leaving 15 bases between the germline ends.

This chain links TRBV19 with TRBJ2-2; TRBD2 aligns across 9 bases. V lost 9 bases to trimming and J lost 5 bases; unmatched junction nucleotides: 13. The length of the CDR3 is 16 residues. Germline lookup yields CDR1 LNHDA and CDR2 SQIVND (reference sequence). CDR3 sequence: CASTSGYSRFTGELFF. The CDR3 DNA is TGTGCCAGCACTAGCGGGTACTCTAGGTTTACCGGGGAGCTGTTTTTT.

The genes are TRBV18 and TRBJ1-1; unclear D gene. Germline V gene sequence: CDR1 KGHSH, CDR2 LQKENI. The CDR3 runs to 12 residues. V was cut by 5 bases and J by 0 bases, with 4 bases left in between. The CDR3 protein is CASSNMNTEAFF. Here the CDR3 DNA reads TGTGCCAGCTCAAATATGAACACTGAAGCTTTCTTT.

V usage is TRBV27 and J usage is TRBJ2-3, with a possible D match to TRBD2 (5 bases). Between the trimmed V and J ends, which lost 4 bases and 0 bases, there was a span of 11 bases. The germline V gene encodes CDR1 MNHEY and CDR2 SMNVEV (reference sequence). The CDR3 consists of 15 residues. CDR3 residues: CASSSLAASTDTQYF. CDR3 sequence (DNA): TGTGCCAGCAGTTCCCTAGCAGCTAGCACAGATACGCAGTATTTT.

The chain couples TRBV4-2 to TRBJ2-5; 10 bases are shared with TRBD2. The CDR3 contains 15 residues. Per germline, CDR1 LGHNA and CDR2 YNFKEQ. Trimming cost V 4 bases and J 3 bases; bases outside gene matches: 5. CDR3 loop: CASSLKLAGKETQYF. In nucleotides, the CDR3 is TGTGCCAGCAGCCTTAAACTAGCGGGAAAAGAGACCCAGTACTTC.

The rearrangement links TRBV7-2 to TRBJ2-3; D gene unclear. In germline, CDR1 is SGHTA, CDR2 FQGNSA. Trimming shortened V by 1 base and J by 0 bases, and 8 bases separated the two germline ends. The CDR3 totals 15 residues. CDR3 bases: TGTGCCAGCAGCTTAGGACTTTCTAGCACAGATACGCAGTATTTT. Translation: CASSLGLSSTDTQYF.

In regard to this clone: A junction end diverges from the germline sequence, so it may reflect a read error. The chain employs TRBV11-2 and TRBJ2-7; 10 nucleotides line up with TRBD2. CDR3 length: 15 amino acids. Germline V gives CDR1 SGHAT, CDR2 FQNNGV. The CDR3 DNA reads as TGTGCCAGCACCTTACATCTAGCGGGAGTCTTCGAGCAGTACTTC. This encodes CASTLHLAGVFEQYF.